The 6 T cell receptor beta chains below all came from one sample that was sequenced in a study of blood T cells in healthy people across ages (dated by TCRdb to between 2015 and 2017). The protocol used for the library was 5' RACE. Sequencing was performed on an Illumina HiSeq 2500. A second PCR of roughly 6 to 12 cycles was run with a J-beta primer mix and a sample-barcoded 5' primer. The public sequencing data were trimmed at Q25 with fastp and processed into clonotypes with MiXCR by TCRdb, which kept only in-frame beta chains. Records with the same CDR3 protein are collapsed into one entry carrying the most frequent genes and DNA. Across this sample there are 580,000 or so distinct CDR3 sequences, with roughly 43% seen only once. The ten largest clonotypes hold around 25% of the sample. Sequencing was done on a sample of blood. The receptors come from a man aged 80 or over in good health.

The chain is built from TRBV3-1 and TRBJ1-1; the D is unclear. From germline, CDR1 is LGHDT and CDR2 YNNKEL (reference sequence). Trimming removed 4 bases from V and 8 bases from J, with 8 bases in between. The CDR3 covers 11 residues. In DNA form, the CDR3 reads TGTGCCAGCAGCCGGGCGGAAGAAGCTTTCTTT. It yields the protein CASSRAEEAFF.

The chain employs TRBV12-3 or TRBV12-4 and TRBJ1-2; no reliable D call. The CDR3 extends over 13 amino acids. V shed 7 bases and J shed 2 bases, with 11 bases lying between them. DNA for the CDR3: TGTGCCAGCACCTTAGAGTTAAACTATGGCTACACCTTC. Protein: CASTLELNYGYTF.

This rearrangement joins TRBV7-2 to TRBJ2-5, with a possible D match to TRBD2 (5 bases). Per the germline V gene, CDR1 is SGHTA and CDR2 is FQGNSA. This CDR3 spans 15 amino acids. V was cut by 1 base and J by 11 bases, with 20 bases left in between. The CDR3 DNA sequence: TGTGCCAGCAGCTTAGAACGAGCGGACGTAACAGAGCAGTACTTC. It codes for CASSLERADVTEQYF.

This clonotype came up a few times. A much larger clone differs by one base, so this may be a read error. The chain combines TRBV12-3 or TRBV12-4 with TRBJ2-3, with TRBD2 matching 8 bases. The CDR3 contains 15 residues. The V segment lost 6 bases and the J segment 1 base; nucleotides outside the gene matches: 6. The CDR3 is CASRRAGVGTDTQYF. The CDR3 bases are TGTGCCAGCAGACGAGCGGGAGTGGGCACAGATACGCAGTATTTT.

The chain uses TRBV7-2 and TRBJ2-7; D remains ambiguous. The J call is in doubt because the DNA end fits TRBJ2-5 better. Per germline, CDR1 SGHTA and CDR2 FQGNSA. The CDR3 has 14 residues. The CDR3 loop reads CASSPGTLSETQYF. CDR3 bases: TGTGCCAGCAGCCCCGGTACTTTGAGCGAGACCCAGTACTTC.

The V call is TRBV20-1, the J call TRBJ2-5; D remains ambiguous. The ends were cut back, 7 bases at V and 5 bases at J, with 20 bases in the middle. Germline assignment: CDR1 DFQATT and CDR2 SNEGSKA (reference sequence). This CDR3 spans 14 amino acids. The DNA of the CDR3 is TGCAGTGTTCCCGGGCCCCAAGGCCTCGAGACCCAGTACTTC. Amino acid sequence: CSVPGPQGLETQYF.